This is a list of T cell receptor beta chains from one sample in a study of long-term antiretroviral therapy in people with HIV. The data were produced by immunoSEQ multiplex PCR, yet TCRdb's version contains in-frame clones alone and is incomplete. The sample records tens of thousands of clones, approximately 85% being singletons. The sequencing used unsorted PBMCs, collected 0.8 years before starting antiretroviral therapy. The receptors were sampled from a man between 18 and 29 years old with HIV. Each CDR3 is given with its conserved first and last residue. The D gene is left open where the match is weak. Clone size is given for some rows only: seen once, a few or many times, or a class if the clone is expanded.

>TRBJ2-2|TRBV4-1|.|.
CASSQDFEPGTGELFF
TGCGCCAGCAGCCAAGATTTCGAACCCGGTACCGGGGAGCTGTTTTTT
>TRBJ2-3|TRBV5-1|TRBD2|.
CASSTAGTSGSFTDTQYF
TGCGCCAGCAGCACGGCCGGGACTAGCGGGAGTTTCACAGATACGCAGTATTTT
>TRBJ2-7|TRBV7-8|TRBD1|.
CASSPGTGSYEQYF
TGTGCCAGCAGCCCCGGGACAGGGTCCTACGAGCAGTACTTC
>TRBJ2-3|TRBV7-9|.|.
CASSRGIPPDTQYF
TGTGCCAGCAGCAGGGGGATCCCCCCAGATACGCAGTATTTT
>TRBJ1-3|TRBV4-1|.|.
CASSQGGARPVSGNTIYF
TGCGCCAGCAGCCAAGGGGGTGCCAGACCGGTGAGTGGAAACACCATATATTTT
>TRBJ2-7|TRBV4-2|.|.
CASSQGGVGNEQYF
TGTGCCAGCAGCCAAGGGGGCGTGGGCAACGAGCAGTACTTC
>TRBJ1-1|TRBV19|.|.
CASSPKGVSDTEAFF
TGTGCCAGTAGCCCCAAGGGAGTGTCGGACACTGAAGCTTTCTTT
>TRBJ2-3|TRBV7-8|TRBD1|.
CASTPQGRSGTDTQYF
TGTGCCAGCACCCCACAGGGGCGATCTGGCACAGATACGCAGTATTTT
>TRBJ1-5|TRBV18|.|.
CASSEGGHQPQHF
TGTGCCAGCTCAGAAGGGGGGCATCAGCCCCAGCATTTT
>TRBJ2-1|TRBV7-2|TRBD2|few
CASSINAGTSGSPEQFF
TGTGCCAGCAGCATTAATGCCGGGACTAGCGGGAGCCCTGAGCAGTTCTTC
>TRBJ2-7|TRBV28|.|.
CASSLPPAYEQYF
TGTGCCAGCAGTTTACCCCCGGCCTACGAGCAGTACTTC
>TRBJ1-3|TRBV4-1|TRBD1|.
CASSQGTGGNTIYF
TGCGCCAGCAGCCAGGGGACAGGGGGAAACACCATATATTTT
>TRBJ1-5|TRBV19|.|.
CASSIQPQHF
TGTGCCAGTAGTATTCAGCCCCAGCATTTT
>TRBJ1-2|TRBV5-6|.|.
CASSNDRRPKHGYTF
TGTGCCAGCAGCAACGACAGGCGACCAAAACATGGCTACACCTTC
>TRBJ2-1|TRBV13|.|.
CASSLGPRAHEQFF
TGTGCCAGCAGCTTAGGGCCTAGAGCTCACGAGCAGTTCTTC
>TRBJ1-1|TRBV6-5|TRBD1|.
CASSDRGNTEAFF
TGTGCCAGCAGTGACAGGGGTAACACTGAAGCTTTCTTT
>TRBJ2-3|TRBV12-5|TRBD1|.
CASGPWTGRDTQYF
TGTGCTAGTGGCCCTTGGACAGGTCGAGATACGCAGTATTTT
>TRBJ2-1|TRBV5-4|TRBD1|.
CASSDTGQGPNIGQFF
TGTGCCAGCAGCGACACGGGACAGGGCCCCAACATTGGGCAGTTCTTC
>TRBJ2-7|TRBV19|TRBD2|.
CASSLSSGRETSYEQYF
TGTGCCAGTAGTCTCTCCTCCGGGCGGGAGACCTCCTACGAGCAGTACTTC
>TRBJ2-7|TRBV5-6|.|.
CASSFRARSYEQYF
TGTGCCAGCAGCTTCAGAGCCCGCTCCTACGAGCAGTACTTC
>TRBJ2-7|TRBV12-5|.|.
CASGLANAYEQYF
TGTGCTAGTGGTTTGGCCAATGCCTACGAGCAGTACTTC
>TRBJ1-1|TRBV2|.|.
CASLRDGNMNTEAFF
TGTGCCAGCCTCCGGGACGGAAATATGAACACTGAAGCTTTCTTT
>TRBJ1-6|TRBV5-6|.|.
CASSFWENSPLHF
TGTGCCAGCAGCTTTTGGGAGAATTCACCCCTCCACTTT
>TRBJ2-7|TRBV6-1|.|.
CASSRTQNYEQYF
TGTGCCAGCAGTAGGACACAAAACTACGAGCAGTACTTC
>TRBJ2-5|TRBV7-9|.|.
CASSPLGGGTQYF
TGTGCCAGCAGCCCCCTAGGGGGAGGGACCCAGTACTTC
>TRBJ2-7|TRBV29-1|.|.
CSVSGAPEQYF
TGCAGCGTAAGTGGAGCTCCGGAGCAGTACTTC
>TRBJ2-3|TRBV7-8|.|.
CASMGFTDTQYF
TGTGCCAGCATGGGGTTCACAGATACGCAGTATTTT
>TRBJ1-3|TRBV5-1|.|.
CASSLGSVSGNTIYF
TGCGCCAGCAGCTTGGGTTCCGTCTCTGGAAACACCATATATTTT
>TRBJ1-2|TRBV7-2|.|.
CASTFAHGVGYGYTF
TGTGCCAGCACCTTCGCCCATGGCGTCGGCTATGGCTACACCTTC
>TRBJ1-3|TRBV4-2|.|.
CASSQEPNLSGNTIYF
TGTGCCAGCAGCCAAGAACCGAATCTCTCTGGAAACACCATATATTTT
>TRBJ2-1|TRBV29-1|.|once
CSVEGRQVGNEQFF
TGCAGCGTTGAAGGGAGACAGGTTGGGAATGAGCAGTTCTTC
>TRBJ2-5|TRBV7-2|.|.
CASSFDAQHQETQYF
TGTGCCAGCAGCTTCGATGCTCAGCACCAAGAGACCCAGTACTTC
>TRBJ2-7|TRBV19|.|.
CASSRPSDREVSWEQYF
TGTGCCAGTAGTAGACCCTCAGACAGGGAGGTAAGCTGGGAGCAGTACTTC
>TRBJ1-5|TRBV7-2|.|.
CASSFGQGGQPQHF
TGTGCCAGCAGCTTTGGGCAGGGCGGACAGCCCCAGCATTTT
>TRBJ2-7|TRBV30|.|once
CAWSVGPGEQYF
TGTGCCTGGAGTGTAGGGCCCGGCGAGCAGTACTTC
>TRBJ2-7|TRBV5-6|TRBD2|.
CASSSPRGVYEQYF
TGTGCCAGCTCCTCGCCCCGGGGGGTATACGAGCAGTACTTC